This record covers a single T cell receptor beta chain. The target of this receptor is not known. Relative to the germline gene, one junction end is altered; a read error may explain this. Systemically healthy Caucasian individuals from Russia, roughly 40 in total and aged about 6 to 100 years, were included as donors. Each donor gave ten milliliters of peripheral blood, collected into EDTA-treated Vacutainer tubes. Ficoll-Paque density-gradient centrifugation was used to isolate PBMCs, with at least 6 million obtained per sample. Total RNA was extracted from PBMCs with Trizol reagent, with at least 6 micrograms obtained per sample. For every donor, flow cytometry on a PBMC aliquot measured the percentage of naive CD45RAhigh/CD27high T cells. The method was 5' RACE. Sequencing relied on an Illumina HiSeq 2500. The second PCR ran for roughly 7 to 11 cycles and used a J-beta primer mix along with a sample-barcoded 5' primer. A template-switch 5' adaptor carrying 12 random nucleotides introduced a unique molecular identifier onto each TCR beta cDNA molecule. At least 2.5 million CDR3-containing paired-end reads were obtained from each sample. All of the RNA was converted into first-strand cDNA using the Mint cDNA synthesis kit, with a TRBC-specific oligonucleotide serving as the primer. After uracil-DNA glycosylase treatment, a first 18-cycle PCR used universal primers M1SS and BC2_uni_R on all cDNA. As for the authors' bioinformatics: Each sample was normalized by randomly selecting 1 million high-quality reads, each carrying a distinct molecular identifier. Instead of being binned into consensus sequences, reads that shared molecular identifiers were thrown out. MiTCR, with a Q25 quality threshold and the strictest error-elimination algorithm, was used for CDR3 identification, clonotype clustering and error correction. A nonparametric unseen species model with Euler transformation was used to estimate a lower bound on total TCR beta diversity. The public reads were reanalyzed by TCRdb: fastp trimming at Q25, MiXCR alignment, in-frame beta chains only. CDR3 protein duplicates are merged, each entry listing the most common genes and DNA. In this record, the V and J calls reflect TCRdb's handling and not the investigators' own analysis. Here the sample has 1,500,000 or so distinct CDR3 sequences; approximately 42% occur a single time. About 4% of the sample lies in the top ten.

This entry belongs to a study of blood T cells in healthy people across ages (dated by TCRdb to about 2015). About the full investigation: Template switching captured roughly one uniquely barcoded TCR beta cDNA molecule per two T cells in model experiments. The donors were split into four age groups: young (average about 15 years), middle-aged (around 37), aged (roughly 68) and long-lived (roughly 80). Age-related changes in TCR beta repertoire diversity were measured in the study by deep sequencing normalized with unique cDNA molecular identifiers. Donors of different ages were randomly distributed across sequencing lanes to avoid experimental bias. For two donors (one aged 18 to 29 and one aged 80 or older), the study analyzed two additional independent replicas of 1 million unique cDNA reads from the same blood draw.

Spanning cysteine to phenylalanine, the CDR3 consists of 14 amino acids. The only DNA kept is the CDR3, 42 bases in frame from the first base. In the germline V gene, CDR1 corresponds to MDHEN and CDR2 to SYDVKM. Here is what the overall study found, with its caveats: The long-lived group showed more naive CD4+ T cells, fewer expanded clones and increased TCR diversity than the aged group, suggesting age selection. Because donor CMV infection status was unknown, age-related changes in expanded clonotypes were potentially confounded. Because profiling used bulk unsorted PBMCs, naive and antigen-experienced compartments could not be compared conclusively. Estimates of total diversity based on one million sequenced T cells were considered lower bounds and underestimates. Observed TCR beta diversity correlated strongly with the percentage of naive T cells measured by flow cytometry. Observed TCR beta diversity per million T cells fell roughly linearly with age, and a significant reduction was already apparent by age around 40.

The origin of this receptor is a woman aged 18 to 35 in good health. The chain is encoded by TRBV28 joined to TRBJ2-5, with a tentative D gene TRBD2 over 7 matching bases. Sequenced input: blood. DNA sequence: TGTGCCAGCGGGGGGGCCCAGTACCAAGAGGCCCAGTACTTC. The resulting protein is CASGGAQYQEAQYF.